This note documents a single T cell receptor beta chain sequence. Antigen: not known. Trimming removed 2 bases from V and 3 bases from J, with 13 bases in between. Looked up from germline, CDR1 is MNHEY and CDR2 is SVGAGI. This CDR3 spans 15 amino acids. A J-beta primer mix and a sample-barcoded 5' primer were used in a second PCR of about 6 to 12 cycles. Every cDNA was tagged by a template-switch adaptor with 12 random nucleotides. CDR3-containing paired-end reads numbering at least 2.5 million came from each sample. TCRdb called the 5' RACE reads again in MiXCR, with one record for every CDR3 protein. The sample consists of almost 1 million distinct CDR3 sequences, approximately 50% of them appearing once. This entry comes from a study of blood T cells in healthy people across ages. Study-wide results and limits: The recorded TCR beta diversity per million T cells decreased in a roughly linear manner with age.

The chain has TRBV6-5 and TRBJ2-5; D perhaps matches TRBD2 (5 bases). The origin of this receptor is a woman aged 60 to 75 in good health. The sequenced sample was blood. The CDR3 nucleotides are TGTGCCAGCAGTTACCTCCCCCTAGCAGAAGAGACCCAGTACTTC. Amino acids: CASSYLPLAEETQYF.